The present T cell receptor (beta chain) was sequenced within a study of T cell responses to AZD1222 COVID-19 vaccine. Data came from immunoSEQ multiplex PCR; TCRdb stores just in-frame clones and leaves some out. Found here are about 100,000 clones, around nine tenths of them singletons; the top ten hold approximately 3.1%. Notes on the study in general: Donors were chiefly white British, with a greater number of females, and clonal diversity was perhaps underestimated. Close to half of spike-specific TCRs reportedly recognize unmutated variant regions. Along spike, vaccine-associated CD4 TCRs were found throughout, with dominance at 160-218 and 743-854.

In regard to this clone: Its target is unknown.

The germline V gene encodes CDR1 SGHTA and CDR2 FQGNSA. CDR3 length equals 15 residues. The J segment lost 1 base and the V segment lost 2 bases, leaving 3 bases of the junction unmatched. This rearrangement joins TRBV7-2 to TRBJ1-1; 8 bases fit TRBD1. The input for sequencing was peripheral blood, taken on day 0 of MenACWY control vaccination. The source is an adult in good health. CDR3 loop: CASSLLGQGNTEAFF. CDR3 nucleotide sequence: TGTGCCAGCAGCTTATTAGGACAGGGGAACACTGAAGCTTTCTTT.